These 30 T cell receptor beta chains were all obtained from the same sample, sequenced in a study of regulatory T cells in long-lasting Graves disease. Time point: newly diagnosed GD, antithyroid drugs for less than 3 months. Construction of the TCR library relied on RNA isolated from PBMCs. According to the study, TCR beta libraries were built with iRepertoire HTBI primers and CDR3-region Arm-PCR. TCRdb recomputed calls from the multiplex PCR reads with MiXCR, one row per CDR3 protein. This table holds more than 450,000 distinct CDR3 sequences, 12% found once. These data also featured in a second study, about T cells in Graves' hyperthyroidism and ophthalmopathy.

The source material was peripheral blood mononuclear cells (PBMCs), sampled at new diagnosis, from a patient treated with antithyroid drugs. The origin of the receptors is a woman between 25 and 40 years old with Graves disease.

This clonotype was found many times. The CDR3 loop reads CASSQVRGRYTEAFF. CDR3 nucleotides: TGTGCCAGCAGCCAAGTTCGGGGAAGGTACACTGAAGCTTTCTTT. The rearrangement uses TRBV3-1 and TRBJ1-1, with D uncertain. V lost 1 base and J lost 3, with 12 bases in between. CDR3 length: 15 amino acids. Germline CDR1 LGHDT, CDR2 YNNKEL (reference sequence).

V is TRBV7-2 and J is TRBJ2-1; D remains ambiguous. Trimming stripped 3 bases from V and 0 bases from J, with 18 bases between. CDR1 and CDR2 (germline): SGHTA, FQGNSA. The CDR3 sequence is 18 residues long. CDR3 region: CASSLYNLGYSSYNEQFF. The DNA for the CDR3 is TGTGCCAGCAGCTTGTATAATTTGGGGTACAGCTCCTACAATGAGCAGTTCTTC.

This clonotype was detected many times. The chain combines TRBV28 with TRBJ2-1; 7 nucleotides align to TRBD2. This CDR3 comprises 17 residues. The germline gives CDR1 MDHEN, CDR2 SYDVKM. V was pared by 4 bases and J by 4 bases, with 13 bases of the junction left unmatched. CDR3 nucleotide sequence: TGTGCCAGCAGTTCCCGCAGACTAGCAGTGATGTACAATGAGCAGTTCTTC. The encoded protein is CASSSRRLAVMYNEQFF.

This clonotype has a count of ten or more. The chain links TRBV24-1 to TRBJ2-3, with 8 nucleotides matching TRBD1. Germline lookup yields CDR1 KGHDR and CDR2 SFDVKD. V gave up 6 bases and J gave up 4 bases; unmatched junction bases: 8. The CDR3 is 15 residues long. CDR3 sequence: CATSTRQGIADTQYF. The CDR3 DNA reads TGTGCCACCAGTACAAGACAGGGGATCGCAGATACGCAGTATTTT.

This clonotype was found many times. CDR3 bases: TGTGCCAGCGGTGACCCAGGGGTTGCTGGAAACACCATATATTTT. Protein product: CASGDPGVAGNTIYF. The chain uses TRBV3-1 and TRBJ1-3; D is possibly TRBD1 (6 bases). The ends were cut back, 8 bases at V and 2 bases at J, with 16 bases in the middle. The CDR3 is made up of 15 amino acids. Per germline, CDR1 LGHDT and CDR2 YNNKEL (reference sequence).

This clonotype showed up many times. The CDR3: CASIRQTTSYEQYF. CDR3 DNA sequence: TGTGCCAGCATTAGACAGACGACATCCTACGAGCAGTACTTC. This chain uses TRBV2 with TRBJ2-7; TRBD1 might be the D (5 bases). CDR1 and CDR2 from the germline V gene are SNHLY and FYNNEI. CDR3 length: 14 residues. V was pared by 7 bases and J by 1 base, with 14 bases between.

This clonotype appeared many times. J is TRBJ2-7 and V is TRBV18, with 14 positions matching TRBD2. With 3 bases clipped from V and 6 bases from J, the junction kept 4 bases outside the gene matches. The germline V gene encodes CDR1 KGHSH and CDR2 LQKENI. This CDR3 region has 15 residues. CDR3 region: CASSPGLAGGGEQYF. The CDR3 coding sequence is TGTGCCAGCTCACCTGGACTAGCGGGAGGCGGCGAGCAGTACTTC.

The chain has TRBV2 and TRBJ2-3, with 8 bases lining up with TRBD1. The germline V gene has CDR1 SNHLY and CDR2 FYNNEI. Trimming removed 4 bases from V and 2 bases from J; junction bases left unmatched: 5. The CDR3 has 15 amino acids. As DNA, the CDR3 is TGTGCCAGCAGTGGCGGGACAGGTTACACAGATACGCAGTATTTT. Translation gives CASSGGTGYTDTQYF.

This clonotype was counted at least ten times. The chain is built from TRBV29-1 and TRBJ2-1, with 8 bases lining up with TRBD2. The germline V gene encodes CDR1 SQVTM and CDR2 ANQGSEA. The CDR3 has 11 residues. Unmatched junction bases numbered 2, after V lost 7 bases and J lost 6 bases. The CDR3 bases are TGCAGCGCGGGGGGGATCAATGAGCAGTTCTTC. Amino acids: CSAGGINEQFF.

This clonotype has ten or more counts. The chain has TRBV19 and TRBJ2-1; D is uncertain. CDR1 LNHDA and CDR2 SQIVND come from the germline V gene (reference sequence). V dropped 3 bases and J dropped 0 bases, with 9 bases sitting between them. The CDR3 consists of 15 residues. The CDR3 DNA sequence: TGTGCCAGTAGTATTCAAGCGCCCTCCTACAATGAGCAGTTCTTC. The encoded protein is CASSIQAPSYNEQFF. Full variable domain (remainder filled in from reference TRBV19 and TRBJ2-1): DGGITQSPKYLFRKEGQNVTLSCEQNLNHDAMYWYRQDPGQGLRLIYYSQIVNDFQKGDIAEGYSVSREKKESFPLTVTSAQKNPTAFYLCASSIQAPSYNEQFFGPGTRLTVL.

The chain combines TRBV11-1 with TRBJ2-7; D unclear. Trimming pared 5 bases from V and 0 bases from J, leaving 14 bases between. The CDR3 totals 15 residues. The germline V gene encodes CDR1 SGHAT and CDR2 FQDESV (reference sequence). CDR3 region: CASSGRFGFSYEQYF. The DNA of the CDR3 is TGTGCCAGCAGCGGGCGGTTCGGTTTCTCCTACGAGCAGTACTTC. The entire variable domain, with the rest obtained from reference TRBV11-1 and TRBJ2-7, is as follows: EAEVAQSPRYKITEKSQAVAFWCDPISGHATLYWYRQILGQGPELLVQFQDESVVDDSQLPKDRFSAERLKGVDSTLKIQPAELGDSAMYLCASSGRFGFSYEQYFGPGTRLTVT.

This clonotype was detected ten times or more. The chain links TRBV5-1 to TRBJ2-5; TRBD2 aligns across 13 bases. Germline-derived CDR1 and CDR2 are SGHRS and YFSETQ. V was clipped by 7 bases and J by 5 bases; unmatched bases: 2. The CDR3 runs 13 residues. In DNA form, the CDR3 reads TGCGCCAGCCGGACTAGCGGGAGTGAGACCCAGTACTTC. Protein: CASRTSGSETQYF.

This clonotype was found many times. The rearrangement joins TRBV14 to TRBJ2-1; D call uncertain. Trimming shortened V by 4 bases and J by 8 bases, and 9 bases separated the two germline ends. CDR3 size: 12 residues. Germline V gene data show CDR1 as SGHDN and CDR2 as FVKESK. CDR3: CASSLQHYEQFF. CDR3 sequence (DNA): TGTGCCAGCAGCCTACAACACTATGAGCAGTTCTTC.

This clonotype has at least ten counts. J is TRBJ1-2 and V is TRBV2, with D unclear. The CDR3 runs 12 residues. Between the trimmed V and J ends, which lost 3 bases and 8 bases, there was a span of 10 bases. Germline CDR1 SNHLY, CDR2 FYNNEI. The CDR3 bases are TGTGCCAGCAGTGATGGAGCCGTAGGCTACACCTTC. Its translation is CASSDGAVGYTF.

The table lists this clonotype with a few counts. The chain links TRBV20-1 to TRBJ2-2; a weak D match, TRBD1 (5 bases). The CDR3 loop spans 15 amino acids. CDR1 is DFQATT and CDR2 is SNEGSKA in the germline V gene (reference sequence). V lost 3 bases to trimming and J lost 0 bases, with 11 bases between them. CDR3 coding DNA: TGCAGTGCTAGGGCCAGGGTGGCGAACACCGGGGAGCTGTTTTTT. Translating gives CSARARVANTGELFF.

This clonotype was seen many times. The rearrangement uses TRBV6-2 or TRBV6-3 and TRBJ2-4; 10 nucleotides line up with TRBD1. The germline gives CDR1 MNHEY, CDR2 SVGEGT. The length of the CDR3 is 16 residues. The J segment lost 3 bases and the V segment lost 5 bases, leaving 7 bases of the junction unmatched. The CDR3 here is CASSPADRGGKNIQYF. CDR3 coding DNA: TGTGCCAGCAGTCCCGCGGACAGGGGGGGCAAAAACATTCAGTACTTC.

This clonotype was seen repeatedly, ten times or more. The chain joins TRBV7-8 to TRBJ1-2; 7 bases line up with TRBD1. The CDR3 is made up of 17 amino acids. V lost 5 bases and J lost 0; bases outside the gene matches: 12. Germline V gene lookup returns CDR1 SGHVS and CDR2 FQNEAQ. CDR3 in amino acids: CASSGRDRNSPNYGYTF. CDR3 nucleotides: TGTGCCAGCAGCGGTCGGGACAGAAATTCTCCTAACTATGGCTACACCTTC.

This clonotype was seen many times. V and J are TRBV4-1 and TRBJ2-3; 9 positions match TRBD2. Unmatched junction bases numbered 9, after V lost 3 bases and J lost 2 bases. The germline CDR1 and CDR2 sequences are MGHRA and YSYEKL. The CDR3 is made up of 17 amino acids. The CDR3 DNA reads TGCGCCAGCAGCCATCCGGGTGCGGGAGGGTACACAGATACGCAGTATTTT. This translates into CASSHPGAGGYTDTQYF.

A few counts support this clonotype. This chain uses TRBV2 with TRBJ2-4; 7 nucleotides match TRBD2. The germline CDR1 and CDR2 sequences are SNHLY and FYNNEI. V was clipped by 7 bases and J by 7 bases; unmatched bases: 7. The CDR3 contains 13 residues. Here the CDR3 DNA reads TGTGCCAGCACCGAGGGAGGGTACAACATTCAGTACTTC. Amino acid sequence: CASTEGGYNIQYF.

The sample holds many counts of this clonotype. The chain has TRBV11-2 and TRBJ1-6, with D perhaps matching TRBD1 (5 bases). From germline, CDR1 is SGHAT and CDR2 FQNNGV. This CDR3 has 14 residues. V shed 3 bases and J shed 7 bases, with 10 bases lying between them. Written as DNA, the CDR3 is TGTGCCAGCAGCTTGCTGGGGGGGAATTCACCCCTCCACTTT. It yields the protein CASSLLGGNSPLHF.

Note on this clonotype: A much larger clone is a single base away; this may be a read error. V usage is TRBV12-3 or TRBV12-4 and J usage is TRBJ2-1; 7 bases fit TRBD2. The CDR3 runs 15 residues. V was pared by 8 bases and J by 4 bases, with 11 bases of the junction left unmatched. For the CDR3, the DNA is TGTGCCAGCGCCCTCCGGGGAGGGCCTTACAATGAGCAGTTCTTC. This gives the protein CASALRGGPYNEQFF.

In the case of this clonotype: One end of the junction varies from germline; a read error may be responsible. The chain links TRBV6-1 to TRBJ2-7, with 8 bases identical to TRBD1. The CDR3 is 16 amino acids. Germline V gene data show CDR1 as MNHNS and CDR2 as SASEGT. The CDR3 sequence is CASTGMLGQGGYERYF. The CDR3 nucleotides read TGTGCCAGCACCGGAATGTTAGGACAGGGAGGATACGAGCGGTACTTC.

This chain connects TRBV5-1 to TRBJ2-5, with a weak D call TRBD1 (5 bases). Trimming stripped 5 bases from V and 4 bases from J, with 12 bases between. The germline V gene has CDR1 SGHRS and CDR2 YFSETQ. The CDR3 covers 13 residues. The DNA of the CDR3 is TGCGCCAGCAGTCGACAGTTAGGAGAGACCCAGTACTTC. Encoded protein: CASSRQLGETQYF.

This clonotype was counted ten times or more. The J gene is TRBJ2-3, the V gene TRBV2, with 7 bases that match TRBD2. The CDR3 loop spans 14 amino acids. The V segment lost 6 bases and the J segment 3 bases; nucleotides outside the gene matches: 6. Germline CDR1 reads SNHLY; CDR2 reads FYNNEI. The CDR3 DNA reads TGTGCCAGCAGGAGAGGACTAGGTACAGATACGCAGTATTTT. Translated, it gives CASRRGLGTDTQYF.

In its sample, this clonotype was seen a few times. The V call is TRBV25-1, the J call TRBJ1-1; D uncertain. Germline values: CDR1 MGHDK, CDR2 SYGVNS. The CDR3 loop spans 15 amino acids. The V end lost 6 bases, the J end lost 4 bases, and 18 bases lay between the germline ends. The CDR3 DNA is TGTGCCAGCAGGGTGGTAAGGGTGGAGGGCACTGAAGCTTTCTTT. Its protein is CASRVVRVEGTEAFF.

Ten or more counts support this clonotype. V usage is TRBV12-3 or TRBV12-4 and J usage is TRBJ1-2; 7 bases fit TRBD1. V lost 6 bases and J lost 6; bases outside the gene matches: 10. The CDR3 consists of 14 residues. The DNA of the CDR3 is TGTGCCAGCAGCCGACAGGGAGAAAGGAATGGCTACACCTTC. Its protein product is CASSRQGERNGYTF.

The chain recombines TRBV27 with TRBJ2-4, with TRBD1 identical over 7 bases. The CDR3 spans 17 residues. V shed 3 bases and J 2 bases; nucleotides not matched to a gene: 10. CDR1 and CDR2 (germline): MNHEY, SMNVEV (reference sequence). The CDR3 bases are TGTGCCAGCAGTTTGACACAGGGGCGGGCATCCAAAAACATTCAGTACTTC. It encodes CASSLTQGRASKNIQYF.

This clonotype was seen many times. V gene TRBV11-2 combines with J gene TRBJ1-1; D is unclear. This CDR3 region has 12 residues. V was clipped by 2 bases and J by 7 bases, with 8 bases between them. Germline V gene sequence: CDR1 SGHAT, CDR2 FQNNGV. CDR3 coding DNA: TGTGCCAGCAGCTTATTATCTCATGAAGCTTTCTTT. Amino acid sequence: CASSLLSHEAFF.

The V and J genes are TRBV2 and TRBJ1-4, with TRBD1 as a possible D gene (5 bases). This CDR3 region has 16 residues. The V and J ends lost 4 bases and 6 bases respectively, with 18 bases between them. Germline V lookup: CDR1 SNHLY, CDR2 FYNNEI. CDR3 region: CASSGLEGLEDEKLFF. The CDR3 DNA sequence: TGTGCCAGCAGTGGACTTGAGGGGTTGGAAGATGAAAAACTGTTTTTT. The whole variable domain, remainder taken from reference TRBV2 and TRBJ1-4, is EPEVTQTPSHQVTQMGQEVILRCVPISNHLYFYWYRQILGQKVEFLVSFYNNEISEKSEIFDDQFSVERPDGSNFTLKIRSTKLEDSAMYFCASSGLEGLEDEKLFFGSGTQLSVL.

This clonotype has ten or more counts. This chain joins TRBV28 and TRBJ1-1; no clear D gene. Germline CDR1 and CDR2: MDHEN and SYDVKM. This CDR3 contains 15 residues. Deletions cut 5 bases from V and 5 bases from J, with 18 bases between. Written as DNA, the CDR3 is TGTGCCAGCAGTACCTGGGGATCTCCTAAAACTGAAGCTTTCTTT. This encodes CASSTWGSPKTEAFF.